This passage covers 6 T cell receptor beta chains from one sample sequenced in a study of sequential checkpoint blockade in melanoma. Some clones are missing from TCRdb's copy, which holds only in-frame ones; the method was immunoSEQ multiplex PCR. The sample has approximately 5,600 clones; around 30% are singletons. Described treatment: randomized to nivolumab then ipilimumab (arm A) or the reverse (arm B). The sequencing here drew on tumor tissue (inferred from file names), taken from a patient given nivolumab and ipilimumab in sequence. All receptors come from a human donor with melanoma.

The chain carries TRBV5-1 and TRBJ2-1; 13 positions match TRBD2. V lost 3 bases to trimming and J lost 10 bases; unmatched junction nucleotides: 10. CDR3 size: 16 residues. Germline V gene lookup returns CDR1 SGHRS and CDR2 YFSETQ. CDR3 amino acids: CASSSGLAGVGGEQFF. CDR3 DNA: TGCGCCAGCAGCTCCGGACTAGCGGGAGTCGGAGGGGAGCAGTTCTTC.

The chain employs TRBV6-8 and TRBJ1-5; D not resolved. The CDR3 consists of 14 residues. Germline V CDR1 and CDR2: MNHGY, SAAAGT. Trimming pared 5 bases from V and 0 bases from J, leaving 8 bases between. CDR3 region: CASSPHHSNQPQHF. The DNA of the CDR3 is TGTGCCAGCAGTCCCCACCATAGCAATCAGCCCCAGCATTTT.

The chain couples TRBV5-1 to TRBJ2-7; 13 bases fit TRBD2. Trimming at V came to 2 bases and at J to 0 bases, leaving 5 bases not matched to a gene. The CDR3 has 17 amino acids. CDR1 SGHRS and CDR2 YFSETQ come from the germline V gene. Here the CDR3 reads CASSFGLAGDRSYEQYF. DNA for the CDR3: TGCGCCAGCAGCTTTGGACTAGCGGGAGACCGCTCCTACGAGCAGTACTTC.

V usage is TRBV19 and J usage is TRBJ2-1, with D unclear. The CDR3 extends over 15 amino acids. V gave up 1 base and J gave up 8 bases, with 15 bases separating them. Germline CDR1 reads LNHDA; CDR2 reads SQIVND (reference sequence). The CDR3 protein is CASSIVGLPTHEQFF. The CDR3 region has the DNA TGTGCCAGTAGTATAGTAGGGTTACCTACCCATGAGCAGTTCTTC.

CDR3: CSSKGLNTGELFF. CDR3 DNA: TGCAGCTCAAAAGGGTTGAACACCGGGGAGCTGTTTTTT. The chain links TRBV29-1 to TRBJ2-2, with unresolved D. Trimming stripped 8 bases from V and 1 base from J, with 11 bases between. The CDR3 loop spans 13 amino acids. Germline CDR1 reads SQVTM; CDR2 reads ANQGSEA.

The chain links TRBV9 to TRBJ1-2; D call uncertain. Per germline, CDR1 SGDLS and CDR2 YYNGEE. Trimming left V 4 bases short and J 4 bases short, with 8 bases between. This CDR3 region has 12 residues. Written as DNA, the CDR3 is TGTGCCAGCAGCTTTCAGTCCTATGGCTACACCTTC. Its translation: CASSFQSYGYTF.